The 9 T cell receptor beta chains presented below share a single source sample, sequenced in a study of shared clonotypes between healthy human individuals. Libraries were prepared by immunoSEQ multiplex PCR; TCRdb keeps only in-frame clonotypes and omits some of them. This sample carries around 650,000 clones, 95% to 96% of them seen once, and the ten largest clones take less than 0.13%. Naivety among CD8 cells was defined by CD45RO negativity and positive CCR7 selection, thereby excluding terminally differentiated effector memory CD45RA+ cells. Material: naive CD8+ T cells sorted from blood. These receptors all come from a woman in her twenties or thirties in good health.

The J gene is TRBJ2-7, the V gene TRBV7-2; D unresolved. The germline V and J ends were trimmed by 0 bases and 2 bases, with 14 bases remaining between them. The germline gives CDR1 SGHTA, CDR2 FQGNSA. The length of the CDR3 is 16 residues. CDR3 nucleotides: TGTGCCAGCAGCTTAGCGGTTAGGCGGTTTCCCTACGAGCAGTACTTC. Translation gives CASSLAVRRFPYEQYF.

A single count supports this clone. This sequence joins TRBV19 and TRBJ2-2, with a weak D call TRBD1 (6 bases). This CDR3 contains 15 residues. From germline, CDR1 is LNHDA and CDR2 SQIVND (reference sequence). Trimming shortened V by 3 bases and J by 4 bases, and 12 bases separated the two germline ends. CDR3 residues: CASSILQGSTGELFF. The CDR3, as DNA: TGTGCCAGTAGTATCTTACAGGGTAGCACCGGGGAGCTGTTTTTT.

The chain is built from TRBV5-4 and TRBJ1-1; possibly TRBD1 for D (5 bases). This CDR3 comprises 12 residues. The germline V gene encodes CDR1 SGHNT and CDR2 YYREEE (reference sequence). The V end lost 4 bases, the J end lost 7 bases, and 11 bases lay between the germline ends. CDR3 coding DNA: TGTGCCAGCAGCGGGGACGGTGGTGAAGCTTTCTTT. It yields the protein CASSGDGGEAFF.

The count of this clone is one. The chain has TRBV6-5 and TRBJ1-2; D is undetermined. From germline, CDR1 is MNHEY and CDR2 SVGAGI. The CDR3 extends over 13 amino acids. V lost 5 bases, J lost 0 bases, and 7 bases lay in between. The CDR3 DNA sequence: TGTGCCAGCAGTGGACCGACTAACTATGGCTACACCTTC. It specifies CASSGPTNYGYTF.

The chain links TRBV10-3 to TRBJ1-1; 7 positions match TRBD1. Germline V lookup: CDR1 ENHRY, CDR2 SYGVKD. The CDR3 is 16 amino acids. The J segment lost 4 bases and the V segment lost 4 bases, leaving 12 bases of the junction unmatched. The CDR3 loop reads CAISGIETGTPTEAFF. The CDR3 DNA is TGTGCCATCAGTGGAATAGAGACAGGGACCCCCACTGAAGCTTTCTTT.

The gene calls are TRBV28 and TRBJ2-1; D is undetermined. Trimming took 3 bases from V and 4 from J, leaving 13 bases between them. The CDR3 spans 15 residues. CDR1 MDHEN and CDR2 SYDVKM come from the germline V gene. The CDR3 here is CASSFPLAGYNEQFF. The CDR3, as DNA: TGTGCCAGCAGTTTTCCTCTCGCAGGTTACAATGAGCAGTTCTTC.

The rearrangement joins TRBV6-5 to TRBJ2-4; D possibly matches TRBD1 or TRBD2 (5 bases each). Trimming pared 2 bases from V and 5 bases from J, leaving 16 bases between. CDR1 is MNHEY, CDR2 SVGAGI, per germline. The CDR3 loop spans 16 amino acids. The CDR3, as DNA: TGTGCCAGCAGTTACGGCCTCGGGACGGAAGAAAACATTCAGTACTTC. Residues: CASSYGLGTEENIQYF.

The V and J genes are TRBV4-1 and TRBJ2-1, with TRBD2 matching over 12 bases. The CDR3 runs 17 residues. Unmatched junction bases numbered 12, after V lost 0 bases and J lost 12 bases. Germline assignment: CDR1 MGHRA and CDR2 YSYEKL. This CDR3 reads CASSQDSVTSGGQWQFF. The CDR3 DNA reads TGCGCCAGCAGCCAAGATAGCGTGACTAGCGGGGGCCAATGGCAGTTCTTC.

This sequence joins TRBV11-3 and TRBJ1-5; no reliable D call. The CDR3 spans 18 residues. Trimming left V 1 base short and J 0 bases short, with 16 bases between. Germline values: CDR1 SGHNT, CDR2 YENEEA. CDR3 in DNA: TGTGCCAGCAGCTTAGGGGTCCTCGGAATAACTAGCAATCAGCCCCAGCATTTT. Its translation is CASSLGVLGITSNQPQHF.